Described below is a single T cell receptor beta chain sequence and its context. The sample is drawn from a study of T cell changes during pregnancy in multiple sclerosis. Germline V gene lookup returns CDR1 MNHEY and CDR2 SVGAGI. V dropped 7 bases and J dropped 4; count of bases not matched to a gene: 4. The CDR3 spans 14 residues. TCRdb's table, derived via immunoSEQ multiplex PCR, lists solely in-frame clones and lacks some. Among about 20,000 clones listed, around 90% were seen once. This receptor was identified in a female donor in good health, enrolled as a control in a pregnancy study. The V and J genes are TRBV6-5 and TRBJ2-2; 9 bases fit TRBD1. The sample consisted of CD8+ T cells from peripheral blood mononuclear cells, taken in the second trimester of pregnancy. The CDR3 sequence is CASTDRGGTGELFF. The CDR3 nucleotides read TGTGCCAGCACCGACAGGGGGGGCACCGGGGAGCTGTTTTTT.